This TCR beta chain stems from a study of PD-1 blockade in classical Hodgkin lymphoma. With no exception, relapse followed autologous stem cell transplantation in all patients, and brentuximab vedotin exposure varied. TCRdb keeps only in-frame clones here, not all; method: immunoSEQ multiplex PCR. The sample has 95,000 to 100,000 clones, 80% to 90% seen once. The CDR3 contains 14 residues. V was trimmed by 3 bases and J by 3 bases, leaving 11 bases between them. The germline CDR1 and CDR2 sequences are MRHNA and SNTAGT. The sequencing here drew on peripheral blood mononuclear cells (PBMCs), taken before the second cycle of nivolumab. This sequence originates from a human donor with classical Hodgkin lymphoma. The chain links TRBV6-4 to TRBJ1-2, with no clear D. Written as DNA, the CDR3 is TGTGCCAGCAGTGAAAGGGCCGGAGACTATGGCTACACCTTC. It is translated as CASSERAGDYGYTF.